Shown below are 31 T cell receptor beta chains from a single sample sequenced in a study of blood T cell repertoires in COVID-19. TCRdb's copy holds only in-frame clones and misses some; the assay was immunoSEQ multiplex PCR. This sample yields some 120,000 clones, of which over 75% are seen a single time; more than 6.5% belongs to the top ten. The sequencing sample was made of peripheral blood. The receptors were gathered from a man older than 75 with active or convalescent COVID-19.

The J gene is TRBJ1-6, the V gene TRBV6-2 or TRBV6-3, with 10 bases matching TRBD1. With V trimmed by 2 bases and J by 9 bases, 7 bases remained unmatched. The V gene's germline CDR1 is MNHEY and CDR2 SVGEGT. This CDR3 spans 16 amino acids. The CDR3 nucleotides read TGTGCCAGCAGTTACACCCCGGGACAGGGGTCTTCACCCCTCCACTTT. This encodes CASSYTPGQGSSPLHF.

V gene TRBV19 combines with J gene TRBJ2-1, with a possible D match to TRBD1 (6 bases). Germline lookup yields CDR1 LNHDA and CDR2 SQIVND (reference sequence). The CDR3 loop spans 13 amino acids. V was pared by 6 bases and J by 5 bases, with 11 bases between. CDR3 amino acids: CASSGTKNNEQFF. CDR3 coding DNA: TGTGCCAGTAGCGGGACAAAGAACAATGAGCAGTTCTTC.

This clone counts as medium-sized. The chain uses TRBV4-1 and TRBJ1-2; 8 nucleotides agree with TRBD1. CDR1 is MGHRA, CDR2 YSYEKL, per germline. This CDR3 comprises 14 residues. V shed 4 bases, J shed 6 bases, and the junction held 7 bases outside the gene matches. CDR3: CASSPPDRVDGYTF. The CDR3 DNA reads TGCGCCAGCAGCCCCCCGGACAGGGTAGATGGCTACACCTTC.

This chain joins TRBV9 and TRBJ1-2; 12 bases are a match to TRBD1. The CDR3 contains 18 residues. V dropped 4 bases and J dropped 0; count of bases not matched to a gene: 10. Per germline, CDR1 SGDLS and CDR2 YYNGEE. CDR3 loop: CASSKRPGQGAANYGYTF. The CDR3 nucleotides are TGTGCCAGCAGCAAACGCCCGGGACAGGGGGCCGCTAACTATGGCTACACCTTC.

The genes are TRBV30 and TRBJ1-2; 8 bases align to TRBD1. V trimming: 6 bases; J trimming: 2 bases; junction bases outside the gene matches: 8. The V gene's germline CDR1 is GTSNPN and CDR2 SVGIG (reference sequence). This CDR3 has 14 residues. CDR3 DNA: TGTGCCTGCCGGCGACAGGGGCGGAACTATGGCTACACCTTC. Protein: CACRRQGRNYGYTF. Full variable domain (outside the CDR3, taken from reference TRBV30 and TRBJ1-2): SQTIHQWPATLVQPVGSPLSLECTVEGTSNPNLYWYRQAAGRGLQLLFYSVGIGQISSEVPQNLSASRPQDRQFILSSKKLLLSDSGFYLCACRRQGRNYGYTFGSGTRLTVV.

The genes are TRBV5-1 and TRBJ2-3; D is possibly TRBD1 (6 bases). V lost 4 bases and J 0 bases, leaving 15 bases between the germline ends. CDR1 is SGHRS, CDR2 YFSETQ, per germline. The CDR3 runs to 16 residues. For the CDR3, the DNA is TGCGCCAGCAGCGGGTGGGGACAACCAAGCACAGATACGCAGTATTTT. Protein sequence: CASSGWGQPSTDTQYF.

The chain couples TRBV2 to TRBJ1-2; D might be TRBD1 (5 bases). The CDR3 sequence is 13 residues long. V shed 4 bases and J shed 4 bases, with 10 bases lying between them. Germline V gene lookup returns CDR1 SNHLY and CDR2 FYNNEI. As DNA, the CDR3 is TGTGCCAGCAGTGTCGTTAGGGGCTATGGCTACACCTTC. It translates to CASSVVRGYGYTF.

The J gene is TRBJ2-5, the V gene TRBV5-5; 9 bases line up with TRBD1. From germline, CDR1 is SGHKS and CDR2 YYEKEE (reference sequence). CDR3 length: 16 residues. The V gene end was trimmed by 0 bases and the J gene end by 5 bases; junction bases not matched to a gene: 8. CDR3 sequence: CASSLAPTGTGETQYF. In DNA, the CDR3 is TGTGCCAGCAGCTTGGCCCCTACCGGGACAGGGGAGACCCAGTACTTC. The entire variable domain, with the rest obtained from reference TRBV5-5 and TRBJ2-5, is as follows: DAGVTQSPTHLIKTRGQQVTLRCSPISGHKSVSWYQQVLGQGPQFIFQYYEKEERGRGNFPDRFSARQFPNYSSELNVNALLLGDSALYLCASSLAPTGTGETQYFGPGTRLLVL.

This chain uses TRBV30 with TRBJ1-5; D remains unclear. Looked up from germline, CDR1 is GTSNPN and CDR2 is SVGIG (reference sequence). V lost 4 bases to trimming and J lost 4 bases, with 11 bases between them. The CDR3 has 13 amino acids. CDR3 DNA: TGTGCCTGGAATCTCGGCGGAAATCAGCCCCAGCATTTT. It specifies CAWNLGGNQPQHF.

The CDR3 DNA reads TGTGCCACCAGCGGGGACAGCTTATACAATGAGCAGTTCTTC. Its translation is CATSGDSLYNEQFF. V is TRBV24-1 and J is TRBJ2-1; 7 bases align to TRBD1. The CDR3 totals 14 residues. Germline CDR1 KGHDR, CDR2 SFDVKD. The ends lost 7 bases at V and 4 bases at J; junction bases unmatched: 6.

J is TRBJ2-2 and V is TRBV2; 9 nucleotides align to TRBD2. The germline V gene encodes CDR1 SNHLY and CDR2 FYNNEI. This CDR3 is 13 amino acids long. Unmatched junction bases numbered 3, after V lost 6 bases and J lost 7 bases. The CDR3 region is CASRGLASGELFF. Here the CDR3 DNA reads TGTGCCAGCAGGGGACTAGCTAGCGGGGAGCTGTTTTTT. The full variable domain, with the rest looked up from reference TRBV2 and TRBJ2-2, is EPEVTQTPSHQVTQMGQEVILRCVPISNHLYFYWYRQILGQKVEFLVSFYNNEISEKSEIFDDQFSVERPDGSNFTLKIRSTKLEDSAMYFCASRGLASGELFFGEGSRLTVL.

The chain uses TRBV19 and TRBJ2-1, with 10 bases aligning to TRBD2. Per the germline V gene, CDR1 is LNHDA and CDR2 is SQIVND (reference sequence). The CDR3 has 16 residues. After removal of 3 bases from V and 2 bases from J, the junction contained 4 bases not matched to a gene. This CDR3 reads CASSIRTSGTYNEQFF. DNA for the CDR3: TGTGCCAGTAGTATCCGGACTAGCGGTACCTACAATGAGCAGTTCTTC.

The chain couples TRBV24-1 to TRBJ2-5, with a weak D call TRBD2 (6 bases). CDR1 is KGHDR, CDR2 SFDVKD, per germline. This CDR3 has 12 amino acids. The germline V and J ends were trimmed by 7 bases and 4 bases, with 9 bases remaining between them. CDR3 sequence: CATSGDLETQYF. CDR3 sequence (DNA): TGTGCCACCAGCGGGGACTTAGAGACCCAGTACTTC.

The V call is TRBV20-1, the J call TRBJ1-5, with D hard to call. This CDR3 is built from 15 residues. V lost 4 bases and J 0 bases, leaving 13 bases between the germline ends. CDR1 is DFQATT, CDR2 SNEGSKA, per germline (reference sequence). The CDR3 DNA reads TGCAGTGCTAATGAGGGCCCATATAGCAATCAGCCCCAGCATTTT. Its translation is CSANEGPYSNQPQHF.

Regarding this clone: Additional DNA sequences in this sample encode the identical CDR3. The chain has TRBV6-5 and TRBJ2-7; TRBD1 matches at 12 bases. This CDR3 contains 15 residues. Germline CDR1 reads MNHEY; CDR2 reads SVGAGI. V was pared by 4 bases and J by 4 bases, with 5 bases of the junction left unmatched. CDR3 coding DNA: TGTGCCAGCAGTTTCCGGGACAGGGGGCTGTACGAGCAGTACTTC. Its protein is CASSFRDRGLYEQYF.

J is TRBJ1-1 and V is TRBV29-1; D ambiguous. This CDR3 has 11 residues. Trimming cost V 7 bases and J 3 bases, with 9 bases left between them. Per germline, CDR1 SQVTM and CDR2 ANQGSEA. The CDR3 DNA reads TGCAGCGCCCTGGCCCACACTGAAGCTTTCTTT. Translation gives CSALAHTEAFF.

This clone was detected once. The chain recombines TRBV4-2 with TRBJ1-1; 7 bases align to TRBD1. Trimming at V came to 5 bases and at J to 11 bases, leaving 8 bases not matched to a gene. This CDR3 comprises 12 residues. Per germline, CDR1 LGHNA and CDR2 YNFKEQ. The chain's CDR3 is CASSETGVGAFF. The CDR3 region has the DNA TGTGCCAGCAGCGAAACAGGGGTCGGGGCTTTCTTT.

The gene calls are TRBV6-2 or TRBV6-3 and TRBJ2-3, with TRBD2 matching 10 bases. Germline V gene sequence: CDR1 MNHEY, CDR2 SVGEGT. This CDR3 is 18 amino acids long. V lost 0 bases to trimming and J lost 2 bases; unmatched junction nucleotides: 8. CDR3 sequence reads: CASSYSTYTSGTTDTQYF. CDR3 nucleotide sequence: TGTGCCAGCAGTTACTCGACTTACACTAGCGGGACCACAGATACGCAGTATTTT.

The chain links TRBV3-1 (or the pseudogene TRBV3-2) to TRBJ2-3; D is unclear. CDR1 LGHDT and CDR2 YNNKEL come from the germline V gene (reference sequence). V gave up 1 base and J gave up 14 bases, with 10 bases separating them. This CDR3 is 11 amino acids long. CDR3 DNA: TGTGCCAGCAGCCAAGGCGCCCTTGGGTATTTT. Protein: CASSQGALGYF.

The V gene is TRBV6-2 or TRBV6-3, the J gene TRBJ1-5, with D perhaps matching TRBD1 (6 bases). V shed 6 bases and J shed 4 bases, with 16 bases lying between them. The CDR3 sequence is 15 residues long. Germline V lookup: CDR1 MNHEY, CDR2 SVGEGT. The CDR3 bases are TGTGCCAGCAGGCCTGGGGGCTCCCGGAATCAGCCCCAGCATTTT. Protein product: CASRPGGSRNQPQHF.

V is TRBV19 and J is TRBJ1-5, with 12 bases aligning to TRBD1. The CDR3 length is 15 residues. CDR1 LNHDA and CDR2 SQIVND come from the germline V gene (reference sequence). V lost 10 bases to trimming and J lost 1 base; unmatched junction nucleotides: 5. The CDR3 loop reads CATRDRGRSNQPQHF. The CDR3 DNA sequence: TGTGCCACACGGGACAGGGGGCGGAGCAATCAGCCCCAGCATTTT. Full variable domain (outside the CDR3, taken from reference TRBV19 and TRBJ1-5): DGGITQSPKYLFRKEGQNVTLSCEQNLNHDAMYWYRQDPGQGLRLIYYSQIVNDFQKGDIAEGYSVSREKKESFPLTVTSAQKNPTAFYLCATRDRGRSNQPQHFGDGTRLSIL.

The chain combines TRBV19 with TRBJ1-4; D gene uncertain. The CDR3 covers 14 residues. Germline V gives CDR1 LNHDA, CDR2 SQIVND (reference sequence). The ends were cut back, 5 bases at V and 4 bases at J, with 11 bases in the middle. The CDR3 DNA reads TGTGCCAGTAGTTTTTTGGGCGATAATGAAAAACTGTTTTTT. It codes for CASSFLGDNEKLFF.

The rearrangement uses TRBV18 and TRBJ2-7, with D possibly TRBD1 on 6 matching bases. Looked up from germline, CDR1 is KGHSH and CDR2 is LQKENI. The CDR3 has 15 amino acids. Trimming took off 3 bases at V and 1 base at J, with 13 bases between the two ends. CDR3 loop: CASSPAGALSYEQYF. CDR3 DNA: TGTGCCAGCTCACCCGCAGGGGCATTATCCTACGAGCAGTACTTC.

The chain links TRBV9 to TRBJ1-4, with 8 bases lining up with TRBD1. CDR1 and CDR2 (germline): SGDLS, YYNGEE. The CDR3 has 16 amino acids. Trimming cost V 0 bases and J 4 bases; bases outside gene matches: 5. The DNA for the CDR3 is TGTGCCAGCAGCGTAGACAGGGGGGGAATTAATGAAAAACTGTTTTTT. It yields the protein CASSVDRGGINEKLFF.

The rearrangement uses TRBV19 and TRBJ2-5; 10 bases agree with TRBD1. The length of the CDR3 is 17 residues. In germline, CDR1 is LNHDA, CDR2 SQIVND (reference sequence). V gave up 3 bases and J gave up 1 base; unmatched junction bases: 8. The CDR3 sequence: CASSIGLGTGAQETQYF. In DNA, the CDR3 is TGTGCCAGTAGTATTGGGCTTGGGACAGGGGCCCAAGAGACCCAGTACTTC.

The chain carries TRBV5-1 and TRBJ1-2; the D is unclear. CDR1 is SGHRS and CDR2 is YFSETQ in the germline V gene. The V gene lost 1 base and the J gene lost 13 bases, with 14 bases spanning the gap. The CDR3 length is 12 residues. CDR3 region: CASSLSYSPPTF. CDR3 nucleotides: TGCGCCAGCAGCTTGAGTTACAGCCCGCCCACCTTC.

The chain combines TRBV12-5 with TRBJ1-5, with TRBD1 as a possible D gene (6 bases). The germline V gene has CDR1 LGHNT and CDR2 FRNRAP. V was shortened by 4 bases and J by 3 bases, with 7 bases between the two germline ends. This CDR3 comprises 13 residues. This CDR3 reads CASGSGVNQPQHF. The CDR3 nucleotides are TGTGCTAGTGGTTCAGGGGTCAATCAGCCCCAGCATTTT.

The chain couples TRBV5-6 to TRBJ1-1; TRBD1 might be the D (5 bases). The CDR3 has 16 amino acids. V was cut by 0 bases and J by 3 bases, with 15 bases left in between. Germline V CDR1 and CDR2: SGHDT, YYEEEE. CDR3 DNA sequence: TGTGCCAGCAGCTTGGGAATAGACGGAGGGGACACTGAAGCTTTCTTT. Protein sequence: CASSLGIDGGDTEAFF.

The DNA for the CDR3 is TGTGCCAGCAGCATACAGGGGTACGAAAAACTGTTTTTT. Its translation: CASSIQGYEKLFF. This sequence joins TRBV6-5 and TRBJ1-4; 7 nucleotides line up with TRBD1. In germline, CDR1 is MNHEY, CDR2 SVGAGI. With V trimmed by 6 bases and J by 8 bases, 6 bases remained unmatched. This CDR3 contains 13 residues.

This chain connects TRBV30 to TRBJ2-7, with D maybe TRBD1 (6 bases). In germline, CDR1 is GTSNPN, CDR2 SVGIG (reference sequence). This CDR3 spans 12 amino acids. With 8 bases removed from V and 3 bases from J, the gap between germline ends came to 14 bases. CDR3 residues: CAGGQGYYEQYF. CDR3 DNA: TGTGCCGGGGGCCAGGGTTACTACGAGCAGTACTTC.

This chain connects TRBV11-3 to TRBJ1-5, with 11 bases fitting TRBD1. The junction had 5 bases not matched to a gene; V was cut back by 7 bases and J by 6 bases. Per the germline V gene, CDR1 is SGHNT and CDR2 is YENEEA. This CDR3 has 14 residues. The CDR3 region is CASTGTGGRQPQHF. The CDR3 coding sequence is TGTGCCAGCACCGGGACAGGGGGTCGTCAGCCCCAGCATTTT.